This T cell receptor beta chain was observed in a study of PD-1 blockade in classical Hodgkin lymphoma. Brentuximab vedotin exposure varied among the patients, all of whom had relapsed after autologous stem cell transplantation. Study-level points and caveats: Newly diagnosed patients had diversity similar to the baseline diversity of complete responders. There was a significant rise in CD4+ TCR diversity by C4D1, with no such rise for CD8+.

The CDR3 covers 14 residues. The V end was cut by 0 bases, the J end by 6 bases, with 11 bases between. CDR1 is MNHEY and CDR2 is SVGAGI in the germline V gene. This clone was found once. The antigen is not known. Some clones are missing from TCRdb's copy, which holds only in-frame ones; the method was immunoSEQ multiplex PCR. The data hold more than 40,000 clones, with around 76% observed a single time. Sequencing was performed on peripheral blood mononuclear cells (PBMCs), taken before the second cycle of nivolumab. The TCR comes from a human donor with classical Hodgkin lymphoma. This chain connects TRBV6-5 to TRBJ1-1; no definite D call. The CDR3, as DNA: TGTGCCAGCAGTTACTCTCGAGGGCTGGCTGAAGCTTTCTTT. This encodes CASSYSRGLAEAFF.